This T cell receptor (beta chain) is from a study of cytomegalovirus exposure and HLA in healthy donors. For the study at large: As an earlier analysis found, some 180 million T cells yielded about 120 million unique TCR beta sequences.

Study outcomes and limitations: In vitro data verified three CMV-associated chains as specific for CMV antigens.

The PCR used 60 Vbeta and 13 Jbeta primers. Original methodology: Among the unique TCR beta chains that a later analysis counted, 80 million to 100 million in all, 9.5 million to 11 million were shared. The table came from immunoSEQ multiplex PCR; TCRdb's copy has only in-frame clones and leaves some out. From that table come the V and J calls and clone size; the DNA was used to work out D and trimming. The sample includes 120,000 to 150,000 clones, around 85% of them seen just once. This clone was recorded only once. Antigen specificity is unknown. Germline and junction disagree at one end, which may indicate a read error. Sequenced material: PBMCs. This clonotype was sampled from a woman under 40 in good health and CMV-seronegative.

The CDR3 here is CASRDSEAGLVTF. The CDR3, as DNA: TGTGCCAGCAGGGATTCGGAAGCTGGACTAGTAACCTTC. The chain links TRBV28 to TRBJ2-7; 7 bases line up with TRBD2. CDR3 length equals 13 residues. The germline CDR1 and CDR2 sequences are MDHEN and SYDVKM.